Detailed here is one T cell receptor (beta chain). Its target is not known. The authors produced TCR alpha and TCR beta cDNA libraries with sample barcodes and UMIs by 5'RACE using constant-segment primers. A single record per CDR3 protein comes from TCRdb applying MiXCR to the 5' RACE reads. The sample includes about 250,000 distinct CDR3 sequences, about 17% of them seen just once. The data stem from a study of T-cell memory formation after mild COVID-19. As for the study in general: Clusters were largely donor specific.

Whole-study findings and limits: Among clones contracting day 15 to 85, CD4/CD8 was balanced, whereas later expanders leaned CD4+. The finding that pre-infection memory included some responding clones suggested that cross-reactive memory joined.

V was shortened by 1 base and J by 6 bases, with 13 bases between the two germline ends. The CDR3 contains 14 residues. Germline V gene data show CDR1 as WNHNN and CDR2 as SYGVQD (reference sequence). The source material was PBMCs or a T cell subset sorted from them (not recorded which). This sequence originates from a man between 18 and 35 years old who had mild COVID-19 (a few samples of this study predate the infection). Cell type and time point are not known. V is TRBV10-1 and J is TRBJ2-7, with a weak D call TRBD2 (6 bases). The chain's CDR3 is CASSEWRGASEQYF. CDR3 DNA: TGCGCCAGCAGTGAGTGGAGGGGTGCGAGCGAGCAGTACTTC.